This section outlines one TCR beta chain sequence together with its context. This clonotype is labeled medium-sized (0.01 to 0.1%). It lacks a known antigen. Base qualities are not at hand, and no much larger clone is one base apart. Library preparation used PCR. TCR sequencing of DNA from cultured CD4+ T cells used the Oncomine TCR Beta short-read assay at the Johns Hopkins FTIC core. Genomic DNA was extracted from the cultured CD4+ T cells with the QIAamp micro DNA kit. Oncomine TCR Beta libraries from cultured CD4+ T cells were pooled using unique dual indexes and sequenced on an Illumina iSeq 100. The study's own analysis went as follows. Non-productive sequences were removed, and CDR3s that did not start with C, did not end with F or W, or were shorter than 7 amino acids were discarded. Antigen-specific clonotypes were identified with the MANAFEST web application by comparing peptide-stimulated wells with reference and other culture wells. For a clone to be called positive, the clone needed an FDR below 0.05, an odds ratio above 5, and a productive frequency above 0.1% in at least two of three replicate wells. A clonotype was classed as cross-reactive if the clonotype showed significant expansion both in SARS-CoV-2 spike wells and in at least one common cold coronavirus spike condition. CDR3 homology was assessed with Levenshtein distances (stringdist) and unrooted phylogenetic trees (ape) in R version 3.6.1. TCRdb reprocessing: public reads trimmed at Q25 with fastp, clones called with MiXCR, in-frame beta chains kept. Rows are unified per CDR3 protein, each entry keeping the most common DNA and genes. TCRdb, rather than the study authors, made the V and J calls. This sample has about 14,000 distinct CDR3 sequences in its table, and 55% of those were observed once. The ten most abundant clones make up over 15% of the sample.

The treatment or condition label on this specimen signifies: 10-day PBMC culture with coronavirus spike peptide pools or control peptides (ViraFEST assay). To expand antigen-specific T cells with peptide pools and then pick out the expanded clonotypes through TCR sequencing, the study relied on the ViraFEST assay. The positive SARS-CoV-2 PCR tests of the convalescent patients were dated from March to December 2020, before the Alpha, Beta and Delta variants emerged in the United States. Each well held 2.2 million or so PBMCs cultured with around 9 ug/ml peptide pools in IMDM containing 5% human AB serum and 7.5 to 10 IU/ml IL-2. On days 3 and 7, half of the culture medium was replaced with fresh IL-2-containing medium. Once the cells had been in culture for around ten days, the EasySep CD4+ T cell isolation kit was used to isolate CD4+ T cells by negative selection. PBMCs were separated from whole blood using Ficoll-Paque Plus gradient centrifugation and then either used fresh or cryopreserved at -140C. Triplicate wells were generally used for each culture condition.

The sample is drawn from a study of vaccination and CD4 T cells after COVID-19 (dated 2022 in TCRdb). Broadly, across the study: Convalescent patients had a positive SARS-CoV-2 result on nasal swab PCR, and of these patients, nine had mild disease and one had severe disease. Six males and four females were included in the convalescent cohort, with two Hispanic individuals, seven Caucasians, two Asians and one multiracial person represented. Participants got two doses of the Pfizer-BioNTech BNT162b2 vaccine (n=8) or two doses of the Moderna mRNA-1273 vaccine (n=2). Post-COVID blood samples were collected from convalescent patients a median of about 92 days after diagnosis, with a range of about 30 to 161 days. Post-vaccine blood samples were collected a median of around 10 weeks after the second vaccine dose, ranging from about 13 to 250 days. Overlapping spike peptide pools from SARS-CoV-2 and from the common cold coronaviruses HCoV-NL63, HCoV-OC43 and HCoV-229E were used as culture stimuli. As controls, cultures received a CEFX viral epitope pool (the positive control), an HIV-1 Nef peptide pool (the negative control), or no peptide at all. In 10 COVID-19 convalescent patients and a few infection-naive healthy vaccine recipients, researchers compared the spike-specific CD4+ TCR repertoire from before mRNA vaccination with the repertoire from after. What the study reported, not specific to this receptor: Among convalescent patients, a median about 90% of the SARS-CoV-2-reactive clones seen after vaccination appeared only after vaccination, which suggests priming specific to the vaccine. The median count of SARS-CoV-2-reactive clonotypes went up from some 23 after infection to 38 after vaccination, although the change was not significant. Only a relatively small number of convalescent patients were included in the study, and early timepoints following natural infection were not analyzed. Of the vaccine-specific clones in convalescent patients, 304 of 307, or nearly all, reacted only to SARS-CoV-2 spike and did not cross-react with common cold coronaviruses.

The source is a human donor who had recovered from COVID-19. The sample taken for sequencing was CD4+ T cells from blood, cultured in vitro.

Read as DNA, the sequence is TGCGCCAGCAGCGTCGGGACTAGCGGGAGTGATGAGCAGTTCTTC. This sequence encodes CASSVGTSGSDEQFF. The sequence links TRBV5-1 to TRBJ2-1; the central 14 bases match TRBD2. From the germline V gene, CDR1 is SGHRS and CDR2 is YFSETQ. The CDR3 has 15 amino acids, counting the end cysteine and phenylalanine. The kept DNA is CDR3 alone, 45 bases in frame from the first base. V is trimmed back by 4 bases and J by 8 bases, and the junction contains 5 bases that no gene match accounts for. Reference TRBV5-1 and TRBJ2-1 proteins supply the regions before and after the CDR3; the full variable domain is: KAGVTQTPRYLIKTRGQQVTLSCSPISGHRSVSWYQQTPGQGLQFLFEYFSETQRNKGNFPGRFSGRQFSNSRSEMNVSTLELGDSALYLCASSVGTSGSDEQFFGPGTRLTVL.